Listed below are T cell receptor beta chains from one sample, sequenced in a study of cytomegalovirus exposure and HLA in healthy donors. Method: immunoSEQ multiplex PCR; TCRdb's copy keeps in-frame clones and lacks some. The sample has about 140,000 clones. The sample taken for sequencing was PBMCs. The receptors shown here come from a middle-aged man in good health and CMV-seronegative. CDR3s include the opening cysteine and the closing phenylalanine or tryptophan. D genes are given only for firm matches.

D gene,J gene,V gene,CDR3 DNA,CDR3 protein
-,TRBJ1-2,TRBV7-9,TGTGCCAGCAGCTTAGGCGGGGGGCACTATGGCTACACCTTC,CASSLGGGHYGYTF
TRBD1,TRBJ1-5,TRBV19,TGTGCCAGCCACTCGACAGGGCGCGGGGTTCAGCCCCAGCATTTT,CASHSTGRGVQPQHF
-,TRBJ1-3,TRBV4-1,TGCGCCAGCAGCCAAGATTGGGGGGGTAATTCTGGAAACACCATATATTTT,CASSQDWGGNSGNTIYF
-,TRBJ1-1,TRBV7-3,TGTGCCAGCAGCTTACAGGATTCGAACACTGAAGCTTTCTTT,CASSLQDSNTEAFF
-,TRBJ1-2,TRBV6-5,TGTGCCAGCAGTCTCCTAACAGGGCAAGGCTACACCTTC,CASSLLTGQGYTF
TRBD1,TRBJ1-5,TRBV4-3,TGCGCCAGCAGCCAACAGACAGGGCACCCTCAGCCCCAGCATTTT,CASSQQTGHPQPQHF
-,TRBJ1-6,TRBV28,TGTGCCAGCAGTTTATCGGGTTCACCCCTCCACTTT,CASSLSGSPLHF
-,TRBJ1-1,TRBV7-8,TGTGCCAGCAGCCCGTCACCAGACAATATAGGAACTGAAGCTTTCTTT,CASSPSPDNIGTEAFF
-,TRBJ2-2,TRBV7-2,TGTGCCAGCAGCCTGGTGTGGGAGAGGAACACCGGGGAGCTGTTTTTT,CASSLVWERNTGELFF
TRBD1,TRBJ2-3,TRBV7-9,TGTGCCAGCAGCAGCACCACAGGGGGCTCAGATACGCAGTATTTT,CASSSTTGGSDTQYF
-,TRBJ1-1,TRBV7-9,TGTGCCAGCAGCTTAGCGGGGGCCCCTAAAAAGGCTTTCTTT,CASSLAGAPKKAFF
-,TRBJ1-1,TRBV5-6,TGTGCCAGCAGCTTGGGGGAGCCGAACACTGAAGTTTTCTTT,CASSLGEPNTEVFF
-,TRBJ2-2,TRBV7-2,TGTGCCAGCAGCTTTCTCGGGGAGCTGTTTTTT,CASSFLGELFF
TRBD1,TRBJ2-5,TRBV4-1,TGCGCCAGCAGACTTACCGGGACAGCCGTGGAGACCCAGTACTTC,CASRLTGTAVETQYF